The source of this TCR beta chain is a study of blood T cell repertoires in COVID-19 (dated by TCRdb to the early 2020s). About the study as a whole: The collaborator samples originated in the United States, Italy and Spain and spanned the acute and convalescent phases of COVID-19. The repertoires were released in a freely available public database intended as a resource for research on the immune response to SARS-CoV-2. A de-identified subject ID, COVID-19 status, age in years and sex were almost always included in the sample metadata. The dataset comprised deeply sampled blood TCRbeta repertoires from subjects exposed to, actively infected with, or recovered from COVID-19. Samples came from the ongoing ImmuneRACE study (first 160 participants) plus 1,254 subjects from 6 global collaborators. The material from the prospective study consisted of cDNA or gDNA derived from T cells, B-cell-depleted T cells, or PBMCs. Where available, HLA class I and class II types were taken from metadata supplied by the sample provider and were not determined by assay-based typing. Paper-wide results and their limitations: The quantity of clinical and demographic metadata differed by source and by participant and was supplied without curation.

As for this clone: Its target antigen remains unknown. Nothing much larger sits one base from this clone, and base qualities are not available.

Collaborating institutions collected whole blood in K2EDTA tubes following their own protocols. Collaborator samples were shipped for TCRbeta analysis as frozen whole blood, isolated PBMCs, or DNA extracted from either sample type. V and J are truncated by 0 bases and 0 bases respectively, leaving an intervening sequence of 16 bases. The CDR3 runs 18 amino acids, cysteine and phenylalanine included. Only the CDR3 part of the read is kept: 54 bases, read in frame from the first base. Reading the germline V gene (reference sequence) gives CDR1 LGHDT and CDR2 YNNKEL. The immunoSEQ Assay, a bias-controlled multiplex PCR, was used to amplify TCRbeta CDR3 regions from genomic DNA. Regarding the original processing steps: The number of nucleated cells in each sample was estimated by amplification of reference gene primers within the assay. To quantify the absolute abundance of each unique TCRbeta CDR3 rearrangement, sequence reads were collapsed and filtered. For each sample, productive Simpson clonality was calculated as the square root of Simpson's diversity index across productive rearrangements. Here the immuneACCESS table is served through TCRdb, limited to in-frame sequences with V and J called. Missing clones are a known gap in these copies; in checked studies unresolved V genes cover under half, and the rest lacks a known reason. V and J calls and clone size are as listed in that table; D and trimming were resolved from the DNA. The sample table shows about 340,000 clones, and more than 70% are seen once. Around 3% of the sample belongs to the ten largest clones.

Specimen: peripheral blood. In this chain, TRBV3-1 (or the pseudogene TRBV3-2) is recombined with TRBJ2-3; the D gene is unclear. The sequence derives from a man aged 25 to 40 with active or convalescent COVID-19. Here the CDR3 is given as CASSQDLAGWASTDTQYF. The nucleotides read TGTGCCAGCAGCCAAGATCTGGCAGGTTGGGCTAGCACAGATACGCAGTATTTT.